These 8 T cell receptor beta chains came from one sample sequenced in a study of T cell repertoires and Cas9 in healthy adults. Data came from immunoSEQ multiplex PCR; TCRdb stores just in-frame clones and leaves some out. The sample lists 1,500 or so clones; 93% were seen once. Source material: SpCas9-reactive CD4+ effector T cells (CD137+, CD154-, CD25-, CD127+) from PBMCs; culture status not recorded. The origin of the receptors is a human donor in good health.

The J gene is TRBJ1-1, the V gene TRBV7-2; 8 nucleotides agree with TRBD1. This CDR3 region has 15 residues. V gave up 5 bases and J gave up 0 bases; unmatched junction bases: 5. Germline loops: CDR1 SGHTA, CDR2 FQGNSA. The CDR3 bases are TGTGCCAGCAGCCCCCGGACAGGGATGAACACTGAAGCTTTCTTT. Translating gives CASSPRTGMNTEAFF.

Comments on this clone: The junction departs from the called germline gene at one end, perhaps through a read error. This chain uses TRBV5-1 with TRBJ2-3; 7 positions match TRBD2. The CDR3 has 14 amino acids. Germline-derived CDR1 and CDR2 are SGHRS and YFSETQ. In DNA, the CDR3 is TGCGCCAGCAGCTTGGACGGGACTACAGGTACGCAGTATTTT. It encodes CASSLDGTTGTQYF.

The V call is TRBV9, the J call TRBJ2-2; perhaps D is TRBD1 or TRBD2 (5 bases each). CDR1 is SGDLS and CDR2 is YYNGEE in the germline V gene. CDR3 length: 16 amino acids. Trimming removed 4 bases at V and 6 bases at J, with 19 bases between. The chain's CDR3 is CASSLGDPLSPGELFF. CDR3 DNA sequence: TGTGCCAGCAGCCTGGGGGACCCCCTATCTCCCGGGGAGCTGTTTTTT.

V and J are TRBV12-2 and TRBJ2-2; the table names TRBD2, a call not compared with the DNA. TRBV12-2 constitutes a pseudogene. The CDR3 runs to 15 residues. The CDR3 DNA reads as TGTGCAAGTCGCTTAGCCCAAGGGGGGGCCGGGGAGCTGTTTTTT. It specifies CASRLAQGGAGELFF.

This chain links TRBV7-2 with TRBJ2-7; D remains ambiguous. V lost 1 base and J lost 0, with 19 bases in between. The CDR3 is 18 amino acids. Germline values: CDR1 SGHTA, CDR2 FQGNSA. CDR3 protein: CASSLGGLGRDSSYEQYF. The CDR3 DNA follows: TGTGCCAGCAGCTTAGGAGGTCTTGGTAGGGATAGCTCCTACGAGCAGTACTTC. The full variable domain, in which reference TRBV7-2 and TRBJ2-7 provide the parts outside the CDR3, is GAGVSQSPSNKVTEKGKDVELRCDPISGHTALYWYRQSLGQGLEFLIYFQGNSAPDKSGLPSDRFSAERTGGSVSTLTIQRTQQEDSAVYLCASSLGGLGRDSSYEQYFGPGTRLTVT.

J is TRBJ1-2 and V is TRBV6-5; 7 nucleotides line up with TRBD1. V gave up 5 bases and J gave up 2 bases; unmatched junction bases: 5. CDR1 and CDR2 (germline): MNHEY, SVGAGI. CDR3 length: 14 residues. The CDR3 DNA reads TGTGCCAGCAGTCCGTTGGACAGGAACTATGGCTACACCTTC. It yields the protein CASSPLDRNYGYTF.

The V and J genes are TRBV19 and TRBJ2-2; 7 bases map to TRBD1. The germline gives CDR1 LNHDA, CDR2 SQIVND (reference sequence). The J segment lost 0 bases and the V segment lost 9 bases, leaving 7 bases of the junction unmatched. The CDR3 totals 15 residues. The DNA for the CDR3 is TGTGCCAGCCTAGGGGGCCCCGCGAACACCGGGGAGCTGTTTTTT. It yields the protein CASLGGPANTGELFF.

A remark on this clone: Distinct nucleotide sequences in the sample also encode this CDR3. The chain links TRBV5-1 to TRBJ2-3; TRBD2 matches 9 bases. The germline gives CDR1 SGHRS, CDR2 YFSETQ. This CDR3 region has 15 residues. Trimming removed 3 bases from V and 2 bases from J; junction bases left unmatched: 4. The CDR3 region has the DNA TGCGCCAGCAGCTCCGCGGGGGGGGACACAGATACGCAGTATTTT. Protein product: CASSSAGGDTDTQYF.